The sequence of this T cell receptor beta chain was determined in a study of cytomegalovirus exposure and HLA in healthy donors. Study summary: Falling in the Caucasian-associated ancestry cluster were roughly 80% of about 400 genotyped donors.

Notes on the study in general: Based on reports, TCR beta sequences accurately predicted HLA-A and HLA-B alleles for most subjects. A previous analysis found most TCR beta V segments productive roughly 90% or roughly 30% of the time. Looking again later, the authors saw that most CMV-associated TCR beta chains seemed HLA-restricted.

In the PCR, 60 Vbeta and 13 Jbeta primers were used. The repertoire was sequenced with immunoSEQ multiplex PCR; TCRdb's copy has only in-frame clones and lacks some. The repertoire holds about 110,000 clones, with less than 80% as singletons. The CDR3 runs to 16 residues. V gave up 6 bases and J gave up 5 bases; unmatched junction bases: 11. Germline V CDR1 and CDR2: MDHEN, SYDVKM. Note on this clone: Its antigen is as yet unknown.

Sequenced: PBMCs. The sequence came from a woman in her twenties or thirties in good health and CMV-seronegative. This rearrangement joins TRBV28 to TRBJ1-4, with TRBD1 identical over 8 bases. The CDR3 DNA is TGTGCCAGCAGCCCCCCTGGACAGGGTAGAAATGAAAAACTGTTTTTT. Its translation is CASSPPGQGRNEKLFF.